The clone carrying this T cell receptor (beta chain) has a count of ten or more. This specimen comes from a study of Graves' ophthalmopathy and Graves' hyperthyroidism. The CDR3 is 14 residues long. Losses at the gene ends were 6 bases for V and 4 bases for J; bases not matched to a gene: 8. Germline loops: CDR1 ENHRY, CDR2 SYGVKD. Amplification of the TCR beta CDR3 regions used RNA transcripts (as template). First-round RT-PCR employed HTBI primers, with a second-round multiplex PCR after it. TCRdb called the multiplex PCR reads again in MiXCR, with one record for every CDR3 protein. The table lists about 240,000 distinct CDR3 sequences, around 50% of them singletons, with about half in the top ten.

The sequence came from an adult man with Graves' ophthalmopathy. This chain connects TRBV10-3 to TRBJ1-2; TRBD1 matches at 7 bases. Sequenced sample: peripheral blood. CDR3 protein: CAIRPPGQTYGYTF. In DNA, the CDR3 is TGTGCCATCAGACCCCCGGGACAGACCTATGGCTACACCTTC.